The source of this T cell receptor beta chain is a study of CD8+ T cells in alopecia areata. Study-wide findings and caveats: In lesional scalp, particularly from alopecia totalis/universalis, clonality was higher than in normal scalp.

In alopecia areata patients, both lesional scalp punch biopsies and peripheral blood were collected. The researchers isolated CD4+ and CD8+ T cells from PBMCs by sorting. RNA was extracted and reverse transcribed into cDNA as the sequencing template. Measured with immunoSEQ multiplex PCR; TCRdb has only the in-frame clones, and not every one. The sample lists about 34,000 clones; about 80% were seen once. To note about this clone: Antigen: not known.

CDR3 length equals 14 residues. CDR1 and CDR2 from the germline V gene are LNHNV and YYDKDF (reference sequence). Between the trimmed V and J ends, which lost 6 bases and 3 bases, there was a span of 15 bases. This chain connects TRBV15 to TRBJ2-7; maybe TRBD2 (5 bases). The source material was NKG2D-low CD8+ T cells sorted from blood. This receptor was obtained from a human donor with alopecia areata. DNA for the CDR3: TGTGCCACCAGGATGGGCCTAGCTGACTACGAGCAGTACTTC. Translating it yields CATRMGLADYEQYF.